These T cell receptor beta chains were read from a single sample in a study of T cell repertoires in cytomegalovirus infection. One entry per CDR3 protein, called by TCRdb with MiXCR from the reads. Among 150,000 to 180,000 distinct CDR3 sequences listed, about 25% were seen once. What was sequenced was PBMCs. The source is a human donor in good health (CMV status not recorded). Some clones in this sample may be carry-over from other donors' samples. CDR3s include the opening cysteine and the closing phenylalanine or tryptophan. Each record gives: D gene, clone size, V gene, J gene, CDR3 protein, CDR3 DNA. D genes are given only for firm matches. Clone size, where shown, is once, few, many, or a class for clones that have expanded.

.	few	TRBV13	TRBJ2-7	CASSTNPAAVLSYEQYF	TGTGCCAGCAGCACTAACCCAGCGGCGGTTCTATCCTACGAGCAGTACTTC
TRBD1	few	TRBV6-6	TRBJ1-1	CASSPSPRQGPTEAFF	TGTGCCAGCAGTCCCTCCCCTCGACAGGGGCCGACTGAAGCTTTCTTT
TRBD2	many	TRBV7-2	TRBJ2-1	CASSLGFSGSSYNEQFF	TGTGCCAGCAGCTTGGGGTTCAGCGGGAGCTCCTACAATGAGCAGTTCTTC
TRBD1	many	TRBV7-3	TRBJ2-3	CASSRTGTDTQYF	TGTGCCAGCAGCCGGACAGGAACAGATACGCAGTATTTT
.	.	TRBV5-1	TRBJ2-7	CASSLRERIYEQYF	TGCGCCAGCAGCTTGCGGGAGAGGATCTACGAGCAGTACTTC
TRBD1	.	TRBV28	TRBJ2-1	CASSSTRDRGTYNEQFF	TGTGCCAGCAGTTCCACCCGGGACAGGGGGACTTACAATGAGCAGTTCTTC
.	.	TRBV12-3/TRBV12-4	TRBJ1-1	CASSLGTVSTEAFF	TGTGCCAGCAGCCTAGGGACGGTGAGCACTGAAGCTTTCTTT
.	many	TRBV7-2	TRBJ2-5	CASSLGGPGETQYF	TGTGCCAGCAGCTTAGGGGGGCCGGGGGAGACCCAGTACTTC
.	.	TRBV7-9	TRBJ2-3	CACSLEGLTDTQYF	TGTGCCTGCAGCTTAGAGGGCCTTACAGATACGCAGTATTTT
.	few	TRBV7-8	TRBJ2-7	CASSLPGTDEQYF	TGTGCCAGCAGCTTACCAGGTACCGACGAGCAGTACTTC
.	.	TRBV12-3/TRBV12-4	TRBJ1-5	CASSSSPRAGEPQHF	TGTGCCAGCAGTTCCAGCCCAAGGGCAGGGGAGCCCCAGCATTTT
TRBD1	.	TRBV27	TRBJ2-7	CASSLSTGREQYF	TGTGCCAGCAGTTTATCGACAGGGCGAGAGCAGTACTTC
TRBD2	many	TRBV7-2	TRBJ2-1	CASSSRLAGGPLDNEQFF	TGTGCCAGCAGCTCTCGACTAGCGGGAGGGCCCTTAGACAATGAGCAGTTCTTC
TRBD1	.	TRBV29-1	TRBJ2-2	CSVNRGNTGELFF	TGCAGCGTAAACAGGGGGAACACCGGGGAGCTGTTTTTT
.	.	TRBV7-2	TRBJ2-1	CASSRSSYNEQFF	TGTGCCAGCAGCAGATCCTCCTACAATGAGCAGTTCTTC
.	many	TRBV7-2	TRBJ2-5	CASSLNWGSQETQYF	TGTGCCAGCAGCCTTAATTGGGGGAGCCAAGAGACCCAGTACTTC
.	many	TRBV7-2	TRBJ1-6	CASSPSSGANSPLHF	TGTGCCAGCAGCCCCTCTTCCGGTGCGAATTCACCCCTCCACTTT
.	.	TRBV20-1	TRBJ1-4	CSARDGRAGEKLFF	TGCAGTGCTAGAGATGGCAGGGCAGGAGAAAAACTGTTTTTT
.	.	TRBV2	TRBJ2-7	CASSEAGAMGQYF	TGTGCCAGCAGCGAGGCGGGTGCGATGGGGCAGTACTTC